This T cell receptor (beta chain) emerged from a study of blood T cell repertoires in COVID-19 (dated by TCRdb to 2020 to 2021). For the wider study: The collaborator samples originated in the United States, Italy and Spain and spanned the acute and convalescent phases of COVID-19. The prospective study material was composed of cDNA or gDNA derived from T cells, B-cell-depleted T cells, or PBMCs. Deeply sampled blood TCRbeta repertoires from subjects exposed to, actively infected with, or recovered from COVID-19 were included in the dataset. The repertoires were released in a freely available public database meant as a resource for research on the immune response to SARS-CoV-2. Samples were obtained from the ongoing ImmuneRACE study (first 160 participants) and from over 1,000 subjects provided by 6 global collaborators. The sample metadata nearly always contained a de-identified subject ID, COVID-19 status, age in years and sex. Where HLA class I and class II types were available, the types were taken from metadata supplied by the sample provider, not from assay-based typing. General conclusions and limits of the study: Clinical and demographic metadata were provided uncurated, with the amount varying by source and participant.

TCRbeta CDR3 regions were amplified from genomic DNA by means of the immunoSEQ Assay, a bias-controlled multiplex PCR. Turning to the authors' computational methods: Nucleated cell counts per sample were estimated from amplification of reference gene primers within the assay. To quantify the absolute abundance of each unique TCRbeta CDR3 rearrangement, sequence reads were collapsed and filtered. Productive Simpson clonality was computed per sample as the square root of Simpson's diversity index over productive rearrangements. Imported from immuneACCESS, the table was reduced by TCRdb to in-frame sequences with V and J called. These copies leave out some clones; in studies compared against another copy, an unresolved V gene accounts for under half, and the cause of the remainder is not known. The V and J calls and clone size come from that table; D and trimming were worked out from the DNA. The sample has tens of thousands of clones on record, roughly 80% of them singletons. Roughly 15% of the sample comes from the top ten.

Per the germline V gene, SGHTA is the CDR1 and FQGTGA is the CDR2. The junction shows trimming of 2 bases on V and 2 bases on J, plus 5 bases between the germline ends. The CDR3 spans 13 residues, from the cysteine through the phenylalanine. Left in the record is the CDR3 DNA by itself, 39 bases read in frame from the first base. Whole blood was collected in K2EDTA tubes by collaborating institutions according to the institutions' own protocols. For TCRbeta analysis, collaborators shipped samples in one of three forms: frozen whole blood, isolated PBMCs, or DNA extracted from either of those sample types. In the case of this clone: Its antigen target is currently unknown. Per-base qualities were not stored, and no clone one base away is much larger.

The rearranged chain carries TRBV7-3 and TRBJ2-3; a weak D assignment points to TRBD1 (5 bases agree). The sample taken for sequencing was peripheral blood. The clonotype comes from an elderly woman with active or convalescent COVID-19. DNA sequence: TGTGCCAGCAGCTTAGGGGCCACAGATACGCAGTATTTT. Its translation reads: CASSLGATDTQYF.